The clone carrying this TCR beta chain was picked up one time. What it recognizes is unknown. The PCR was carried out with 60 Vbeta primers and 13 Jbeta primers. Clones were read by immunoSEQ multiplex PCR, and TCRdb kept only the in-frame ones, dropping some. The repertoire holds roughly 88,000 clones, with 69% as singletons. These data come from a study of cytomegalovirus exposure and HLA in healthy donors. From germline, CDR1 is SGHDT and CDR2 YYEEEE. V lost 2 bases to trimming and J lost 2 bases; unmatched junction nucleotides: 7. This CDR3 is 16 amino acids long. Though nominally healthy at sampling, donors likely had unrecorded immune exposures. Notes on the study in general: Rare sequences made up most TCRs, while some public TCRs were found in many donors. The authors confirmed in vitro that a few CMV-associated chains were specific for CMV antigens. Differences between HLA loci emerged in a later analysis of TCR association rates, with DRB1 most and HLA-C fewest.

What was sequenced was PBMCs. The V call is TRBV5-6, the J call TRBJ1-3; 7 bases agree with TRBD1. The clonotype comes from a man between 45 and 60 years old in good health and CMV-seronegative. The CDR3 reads CASSLLMRGPGNTIYF. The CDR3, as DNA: TGTGCCAGCAGCTTACTGATGAGGGGGCCTGGAAACACCATATATTTT. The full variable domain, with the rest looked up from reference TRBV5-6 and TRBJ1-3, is DAGVTQSPTHLIKTRGQQVTLRCSPKSGHDTVSWYQQALGQGPQFIFQYYEEEERQRGNFPDRFSGHQFPNYSSELNVNALLLGDSALYLCASSLLMRGPGNTIYFGEGSWLTVV.